This record covers a single TCR beta chain. Its antigen is undetermined. This entry comes from a study of CXCR3-negative and CXCR3-positive naive CD8 T cells. Study-level findings and limits: CXCR3-positive naive cells had more hydrophobic TRB CDR3s than CXCR3-negative naive cells. Partially decreased CXCR3 expression was recorded after cryopreservation, and fresh PBMCs were used in most assays.

CDR1 SEHNR and CDR2 FQNEAQ come from the germline V gene (reference sequence). The CDR3 is 11 amino acids. Libraries of TRB cDNA were made by 5' RACE and carried UMIs. TCRdb reprocessed the 5' RACE reads and stores each CDR3 protein as one record, lacking DNA. This sample's table has approximately 120,000 distinct CDR3 sequences. Sequencing was carried out using naive CXCR3+ CD8+ T cells from blood. Subset indicated: CD45RO-CCR7+CD27+CD95- naive CD8+ T cells expressing CXCR3 (TNR3+). V is TRBV7-9 and J is TRBJ2-5. The TCR comes from a human donor in good health. Some clones in this sample may be carry-over from other donors' samples. The CDR3 here is CASSPLETQYF.